What follows are 9 T cell receptor beta chains derived from one specimen sequenced in a study of T cells expressing NK-cell markers. From its re-call of the 5' RACE reads, TCRdb lists each CDR3 protein once, without DNA. This sample's table has about 380,000 distinct CDR3 sequences. The sequenced sample was blood T cells: a sorted CD56 or NKG2C T cell subset, CD4+ or CD8+ T cells, or bulk PBMC T cells (not recorded which). These receptors were obtained from a man between 18 and 69 years old in good health.

V usage is TRBV5-5 and J usage is TRBJ2-1; checking the TCRdb D call of TRBD1 is not possible without DNA. The CDR3 is made up of 14 amino acids. Germline values: CDR1 SGHKS, CDR2 YYEKEE (reference sequence). The CDR3 here is CASITMEGGNEQFF.

The chain carries TRBV9 and TRBJ2-1; TCRdb's D gene call, TRBD2, goes unchecked for lack of DNA. The CDR3 contains 14 residues. Germline V gives CDR1 SGDLS, CDR2 YYNGEE. The CDR3 reads CASSVVTSSDEQFF.

V and J are TRBV3-1 and TRBJ2-1. The CDR3 extends over 15 amino acids. The germline V gene encodes CDR1 LGHDT and CDR2 YNNKEL (reference sequence). The CDR3 protein is CASSLRQGSYNEQFF.

V gene TRBV7-9 combines with J gene TRBJ2-6. The CDR3 has 15 residues. Germline CDR1 is SEHNR and CDR2 is FQNEAQ (reference sequence). The CDR3 loop is CASSQIRTGANVLTF.

The rearrangement links TRBV6-1 to TRBJ2-2; absent DNA, TCRdb's TRBD1 call cannot be checked. The germline gives CDR1 MNHNS, CDR2 SASEGT. This CDR3 is 16 amino acids long. The CDR3 here is CASSLRSPLRTGELFF.

This sequence joins TRBV7-8 and TRBJ2-5; TCRdb outputs TRBD1, but without DNA this stays unchecked. Germline lookup yields CDR1 SGHVS and CDR2 FQNEAQ. The CDR3 has 14 residues. The CDR3 sequence is CASSSGTPVETQYF.

V is TRBV20-1 and J is TRBJ2-5; with no DNA, the TCRdb D assignment of TRBD2 cannot be verified. CDR1 and CDR2 from the germline V gene are DFQATT and SNEGSKA (reference sequence). The CDR3 covers 16 residues. This CDR3 reads CSASHGWASTQETQYF.

The gene calls are TRBV28 and TRBJ2-7; the D call of TRBD1 rests on TCRdb alone, since no DNA is present to check it. Germline assignment: CDR1 MDHEN and CDR2 SYDVKM. The CDR3 runs to 17 residues. Here the CDR3 reads CASSQPGGGSTPYEQYF.

V and J are TRBV12-3 or TRBV12-4 and TRBJ2-1; without DNA, the TCRdb call of TRBD1 cannot be checked. The CDR3 runs to 16 residues. The CDR3 region is CASNPRGGTSYNEQFF.